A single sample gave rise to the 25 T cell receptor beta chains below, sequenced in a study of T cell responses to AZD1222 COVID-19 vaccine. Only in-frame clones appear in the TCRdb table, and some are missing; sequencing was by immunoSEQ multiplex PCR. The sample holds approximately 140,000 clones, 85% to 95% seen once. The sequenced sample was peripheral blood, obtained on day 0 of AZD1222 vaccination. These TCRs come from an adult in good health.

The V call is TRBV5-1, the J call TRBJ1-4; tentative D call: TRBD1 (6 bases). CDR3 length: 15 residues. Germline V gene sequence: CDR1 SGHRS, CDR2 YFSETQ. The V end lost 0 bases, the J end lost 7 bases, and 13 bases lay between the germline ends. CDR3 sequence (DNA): TGCGCCAGCAGCTTGGCCAGAACAGGGAGTGAAAAACTGTTTTTT. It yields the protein CASSLARTGSEKLFF.

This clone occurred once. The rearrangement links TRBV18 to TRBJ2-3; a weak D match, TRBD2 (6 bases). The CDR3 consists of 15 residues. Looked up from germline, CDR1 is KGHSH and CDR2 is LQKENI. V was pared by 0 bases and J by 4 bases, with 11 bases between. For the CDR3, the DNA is TGTGCCAGCTCACCACCGATGACTAGGCCAGATACGCAGTATTTT. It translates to CASSPPMTRPDTQYF.

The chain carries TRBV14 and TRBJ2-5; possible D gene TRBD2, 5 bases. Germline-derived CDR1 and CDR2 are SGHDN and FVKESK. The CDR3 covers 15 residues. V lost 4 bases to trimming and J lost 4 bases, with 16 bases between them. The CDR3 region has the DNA TGTGCCAGCAGCCGCTCACGGGGTAGCGTAGAGACCCAGTACTTC. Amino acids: CASSRSRGSVETQYF.

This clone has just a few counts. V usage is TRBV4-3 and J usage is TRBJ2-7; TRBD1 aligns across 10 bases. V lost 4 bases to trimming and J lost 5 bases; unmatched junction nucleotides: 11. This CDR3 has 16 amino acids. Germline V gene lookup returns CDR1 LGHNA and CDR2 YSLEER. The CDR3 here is CASSPLFGTGVHEQYF. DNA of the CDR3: TGCGCCAGCAGCCCTCTTTTTGGGACAGGGGTCCACGAGCAGTACTTC.

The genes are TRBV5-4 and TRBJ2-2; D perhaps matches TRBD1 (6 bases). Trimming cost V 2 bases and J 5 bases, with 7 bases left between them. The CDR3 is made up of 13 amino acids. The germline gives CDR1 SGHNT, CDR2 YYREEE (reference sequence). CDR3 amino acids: CASSFDRTGELFF. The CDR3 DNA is TGTGCCAGCAGCTTTGACAGGACCGGGGAGCTGTTTTTT.

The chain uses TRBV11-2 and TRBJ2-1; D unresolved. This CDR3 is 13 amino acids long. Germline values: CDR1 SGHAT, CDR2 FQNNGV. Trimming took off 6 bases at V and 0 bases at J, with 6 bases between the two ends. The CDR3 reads CASRASSYNEQFF. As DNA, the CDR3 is TGTGCCAGCAGGGCGAGCTCCTACAATGAGCAGTTCTTC.

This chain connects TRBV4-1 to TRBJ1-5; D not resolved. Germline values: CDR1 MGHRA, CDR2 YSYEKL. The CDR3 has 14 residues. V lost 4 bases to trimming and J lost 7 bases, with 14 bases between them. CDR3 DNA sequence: TGCGCCAGCAGCCTCGGCGGTGCGGCGCAGCCCCAGCATTTT. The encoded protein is CASSLGGAAQPQHF.

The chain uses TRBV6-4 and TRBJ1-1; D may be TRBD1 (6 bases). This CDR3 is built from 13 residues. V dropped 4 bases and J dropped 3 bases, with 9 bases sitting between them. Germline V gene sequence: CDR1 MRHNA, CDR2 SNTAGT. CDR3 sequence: CASSARTDTEAFF. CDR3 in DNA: TGTGCCAGCAGTGCCAGGACAGACACTGAAGCTTTCTTT.

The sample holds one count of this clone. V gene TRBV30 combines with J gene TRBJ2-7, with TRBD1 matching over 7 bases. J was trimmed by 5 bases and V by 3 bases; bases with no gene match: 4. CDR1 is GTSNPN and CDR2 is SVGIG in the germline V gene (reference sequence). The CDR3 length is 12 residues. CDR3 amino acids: CAWSPTGHEQYF. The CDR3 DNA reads TGTGCCTGGAGCCCGACAGGGCACGAGCAGTACTTC.

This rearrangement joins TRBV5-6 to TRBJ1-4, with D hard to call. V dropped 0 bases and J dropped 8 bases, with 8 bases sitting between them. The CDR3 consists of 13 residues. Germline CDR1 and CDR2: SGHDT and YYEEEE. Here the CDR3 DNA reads TGTGCCAGCAGCTTGGGGGGTCGGGAAAAACTGTTTTTT. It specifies CASSLGGREKLFF.

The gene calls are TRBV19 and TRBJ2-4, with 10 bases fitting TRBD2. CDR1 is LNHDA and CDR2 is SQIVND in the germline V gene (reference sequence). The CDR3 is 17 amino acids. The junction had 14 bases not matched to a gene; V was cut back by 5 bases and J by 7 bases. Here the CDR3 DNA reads TGTGCCAGTAGTCAAAGACGGACTAGCGGATTTAATAACATTCAGTACTTC. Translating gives CASSQRRTSGFNNIQYF.

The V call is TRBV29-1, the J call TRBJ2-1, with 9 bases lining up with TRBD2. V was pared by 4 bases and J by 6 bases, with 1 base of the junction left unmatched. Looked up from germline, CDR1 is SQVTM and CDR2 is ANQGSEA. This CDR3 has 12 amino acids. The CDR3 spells CSVVLAGNEQFF. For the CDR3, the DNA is TGCAGCGTTGTACTAGCGGGCAATGAGCAGTTCTTC.

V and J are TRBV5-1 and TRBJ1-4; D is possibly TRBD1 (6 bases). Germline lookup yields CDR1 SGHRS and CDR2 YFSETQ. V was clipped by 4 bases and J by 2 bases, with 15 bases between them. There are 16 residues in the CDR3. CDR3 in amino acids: CASSRTTGFTNEKLFF. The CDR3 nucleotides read TGCGCCAGCAGCCGGACCACAGGGTTTACTAATGAAAAACTGTTTTTT.

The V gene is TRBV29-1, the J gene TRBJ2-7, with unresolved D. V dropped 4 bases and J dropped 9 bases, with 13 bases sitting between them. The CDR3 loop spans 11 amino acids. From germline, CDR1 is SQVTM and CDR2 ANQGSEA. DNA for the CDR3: TGCAGCGTTGGAGAGGCATTGGGGCAGTACTTC. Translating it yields CSVGEALGQYF.

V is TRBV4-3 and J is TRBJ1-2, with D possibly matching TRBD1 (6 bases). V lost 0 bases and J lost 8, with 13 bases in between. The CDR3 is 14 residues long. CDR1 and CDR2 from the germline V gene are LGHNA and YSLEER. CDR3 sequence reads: CASSQEGGGEGYTF. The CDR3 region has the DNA TGCGCCAGCAGCCAAGAAGGGGGAGGCGAGGGCTACACCTTC.

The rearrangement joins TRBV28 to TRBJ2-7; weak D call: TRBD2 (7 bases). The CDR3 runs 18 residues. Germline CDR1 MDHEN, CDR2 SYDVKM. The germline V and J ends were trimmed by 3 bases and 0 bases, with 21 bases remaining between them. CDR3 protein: CASSFGGWGAPSSYEQYF. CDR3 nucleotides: TGTGCCAGCAGTTTCGGGGGGTGGGGGGCCCCCAGCTCCTACGAGCAGTACTTC.

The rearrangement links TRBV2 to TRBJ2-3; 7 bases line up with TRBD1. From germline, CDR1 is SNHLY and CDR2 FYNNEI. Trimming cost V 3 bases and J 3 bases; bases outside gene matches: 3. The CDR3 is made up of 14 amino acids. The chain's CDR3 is CASSDKGATDTQYF. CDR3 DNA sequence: TGTGCCAGCAGTGATAAGGGGGCTACAGATACGCAGTATTTT.

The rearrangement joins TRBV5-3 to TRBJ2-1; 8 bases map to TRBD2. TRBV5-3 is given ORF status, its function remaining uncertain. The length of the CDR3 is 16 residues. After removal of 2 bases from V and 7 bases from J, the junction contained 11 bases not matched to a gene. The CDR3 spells CARSFYSERGNNEQFF. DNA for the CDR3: TGTGCCAGAAGCTTCTATTCTGAGCGGGGGAATAATGAGCAGTTCTTC.

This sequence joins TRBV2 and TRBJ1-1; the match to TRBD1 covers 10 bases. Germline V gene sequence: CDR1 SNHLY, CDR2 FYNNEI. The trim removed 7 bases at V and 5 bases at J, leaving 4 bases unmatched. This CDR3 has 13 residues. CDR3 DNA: TGTGCCAGCATCCGGGACAGGGGAACTGAAGCTTTCTTT. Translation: CASIRDRGTEAFF.

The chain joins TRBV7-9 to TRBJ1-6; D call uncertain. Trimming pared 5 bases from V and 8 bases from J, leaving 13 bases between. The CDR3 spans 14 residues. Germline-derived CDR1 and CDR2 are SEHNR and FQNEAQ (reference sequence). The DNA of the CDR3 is TGTGCCAGCAGCCGGTTATCAAGGCATTCACCCCTCCACTTT. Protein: CASSRLSRHSPLHF.

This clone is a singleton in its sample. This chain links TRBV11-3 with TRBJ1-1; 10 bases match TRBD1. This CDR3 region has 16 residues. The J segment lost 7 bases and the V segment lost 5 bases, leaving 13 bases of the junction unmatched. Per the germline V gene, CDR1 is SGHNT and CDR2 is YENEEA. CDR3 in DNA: TGTGCCAGCAGCGGATACTCCTCGGGACAGGGGTTTGAAGCTTTCTTT. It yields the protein CASSGYSSGQGFEAFF.

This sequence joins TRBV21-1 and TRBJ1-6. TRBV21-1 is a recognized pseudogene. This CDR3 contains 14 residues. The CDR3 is CASNPRTGNSPLHF. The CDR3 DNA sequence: TGTGCCAGCAATCCCCGGACGGGCAATTCACCCCTCCACTTT.

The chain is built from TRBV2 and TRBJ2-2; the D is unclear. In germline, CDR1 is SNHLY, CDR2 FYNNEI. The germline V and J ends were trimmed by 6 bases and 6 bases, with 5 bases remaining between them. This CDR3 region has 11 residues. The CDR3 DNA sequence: TGTGCCAGCAGGGTAGCCGGGGAGCTGTTTTTT. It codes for CASRVAGELFF.

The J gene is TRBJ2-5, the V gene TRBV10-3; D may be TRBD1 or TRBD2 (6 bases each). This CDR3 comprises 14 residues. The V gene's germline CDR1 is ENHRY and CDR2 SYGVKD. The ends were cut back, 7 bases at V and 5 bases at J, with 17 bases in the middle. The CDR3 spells CAINGGTQGETQYF. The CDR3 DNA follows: TGTGCCATCAACGGCGGGACCCAGGGGGAGACCCAGTACTTC.

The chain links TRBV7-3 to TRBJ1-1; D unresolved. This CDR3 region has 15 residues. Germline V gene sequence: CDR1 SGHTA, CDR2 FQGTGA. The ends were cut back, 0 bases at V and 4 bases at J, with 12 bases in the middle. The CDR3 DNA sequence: TGTGCCAGCAGCTTAACGTCCCCCATGGGCACTGAAGCTTTCTTT. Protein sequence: CASSLTSPMGTEAFF. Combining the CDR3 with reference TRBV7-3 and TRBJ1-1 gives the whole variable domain GAGVSQTPSNKVTEKGKYVELRCDPISGHTALYWYRQSLGQGPEFLIYFQGTGAADDSGLPNDRFFAVRPEGSVSTLKIQRTERGDSAVYLCASSLTSPMGTEAFFGQGTRLTVV.